The 10 T cell receptor beta chains listed next were all sequenced from one sample in a study of circulating CD8 cells and anti-PD-1 response in melanoma. Sorting of live CD3+CD8+TCRalphabeta+ cells by PD-1 and/or TIGIT gave four subsets. TCR libraries were prepared from around 15 ng of total RNA with the QIAseq Immune Repertoire TCR panel. Each CDR3 protein is one row after TCRdb ran MiXCR on the reads. The sample shows 340 or so distinct CDR3 sequences, 9.3% of them seen only once. Sequencing was performed on CD8+ T cells from PBMCs, taken at baseline or after one month of anti-PD-1 therapy (not recorded which). These receptors were taken from a human donor with melanoma.

This clonotype is deemed large (0.1 to 1%). In nucleotides, the CDR3 is TGTGCCAGCAGCCCCCTGCGGGGGGGCCGAGGGAATACGCAGTATTTT. Translation: CASSPLRGGRGNTQYF. This chain links TRBV25-1 with TRBJ2-3, with TRBD2 matching 9 bases. V lost 6 bases and J lost 7; bases outside the gene matches: 14. CDR3 length: 16 residues. Germline V lookup: CDR1 MGHDK, CDR2 SYGVNS.

With respect to this clonotype: It is likely a read error, because the conserved phenylalanine at the end of the CDR3 is missing. Here the CDR3 DNA reads TGTGCCAGCCGGACTAGCGGATACAGTGAGCAGTTCTCC. Translating gives CASRTSGYSEQFS. J is TRBJ2-1 and V is TRBV2, with 10 bases identical to TRBD2. There are 13 residues in the CDR3. Germline V gene sequence: CDR1 SNHLY, CDR2 FYNNEI.

This clonotype qualifies as large. This chain connects TRBV4-2 to TRBJ2-3; 12 bases agree with TRBD2. The V gene end was trimmed by 4 bases and the J gene end by 4 bases; junction bases not matched to a gene: 6. Per the germline V gene, CDR1 is LGHNA and CDR2 is YNFKEQ. The CDR3 runs 16 residues. The CDR3 DNA sequence: TGTGCCAGCAGCCCCCTGACTAGCGGGGGTCCAGATACGCAGTATTTT. Translation: CASSPLTSGGPDTQYF.

This clonotype ranks as large. V gene TRBV28 combines with J gene TRBJ2-1; 9 nucleotides agree with TRBD1. J was trimmed by 8 bases and V by 5 bases; bases with no gene match: 13. This CDR3 spans 16 amino acids. The germline V gene has CDR1 MDHEN and CDR2 SYDVKM. The CDR3 bases are TGTGCCAGCAGTACCCAGGACAGGGGATATGTCTATGAGCAGTTCTTC. Translation: CASSTQDRGYVYEQFF.

This clonotype is large (0.1 to 1%) within its sample. The chain joins TRBV12-3 or TRBV12-4 to TRBJ2-7, with unresolved D. V was pared by 0 bases and J by 5 bases, with 8 bases between. The CDR3 has 13 amino acids. As DNA, the CDR3 is TGTGCCAGCAGTTTAGCGTCAGGAAACGAGCAGTACTTC. Amino acids: CASSLASGNEQYF.

By proportion, this clonotype is large. The chain has TRBV19 and TRBJ2-1; 8 nucleotides agree with TRBD2. This CDR3 is built from 14 residues. Germline V gives CDR1 LNHDA, CDR2 SQIVND (reference sequence). V shed 2 bases, J shed 3 bases, and the junction held 0 bases outside the gene matches. The chain's CDR3 is CASSIRGGYNEQFF. DNA of the CDR3: TGTGCCAGTAGTATACGGGGGGGCTACAATGAGCAGTTCTTC.

This clonotype is deemed medium-sized. J is TRBJ2-1 and V is TRBV7-9, with D tentatively TRBD1 (6 bases). Trimming stripped 2 bases from V and 8 bases from J, with 16 bases between. The CDR3 is 15 amino acids. Per germline, CDR1 SEHNR and CDR2 FQNEAQ (reference sequence). CDR3 bases: TGTGCCAGCAGCTTAACCAGGGGCGGTGGCGATGAGCAGTTCTTC. Translated, it gives CASSLTRGGGDEQFF.

This clonotype is medium-sized by share. The chain recombines TRBV19 with TRBJ1-1; D not resolved. This CDR3 has 11 residues. V lost 3 bases and J 5 bases, leaving 4 bases between the germline ends. Germline CDR1 and CDR2: LNHDA and SQIVND (reference sequence). The CDR3 spells CASSIGTEAFF. The CDR3 DNA sequence: TGTGCCAGTAGTATCGGGACTGAAGCTTTCTTT.

Judged by abundance, this clonotype is hyperexpanded. The V gene is TRBV19, the J gene TRBJ2-7; 8 bases agree with TRBD1. The J segment lost 3 bases and the V segment lost 2 bases, leaving 3 bases of the junction unmatched. CDR3 length: 14 residues. Germline V CDR1 and CDR2: LNHDA, SQIVND (reference sequence). The DNA for the CDR3 is TGTGCCAGTAGTATAACAGGGGGGATCTACGAGCAGTACTTC. This codes for CASSITGGIYEQYF.

In its sample, this clonotype ranks as medium-sized. The chain joins TRBV20-1 to TRBJ2-2, with 9 positions matching TRBD2. Losses at the gene ends were 0 bases for V and 3 bases for J; bases not matched to a gene: 2. CDR3 length: 15 amino acids. Germline-derived CDR1 and CDR2 are DFQATT and SNEGSKA (reference sequence). The CDR3, as DNA: TGCAGTGCTAGAGATATAGCGGGGGACACCGGGGAGCTGTTTTTT. Its protein product is CSARDIAGDTGELFF.